This note documents a single T cell receptor (beta chain) sequence. These data are taken from a study of identical twins. Using its own MiXCR run on the 5' RACE reads, TCRdb lists one record per CDR3 protein. The sample lists more than 1.5 million distinct CDR3 sequences; around 33% were seen once. The trim removed 3 bases at V and 11 bases at J, leaving 19 bases unmatched. The CDR3 loop spans 17 amino acids. Germline CDR1 is MGHRA and CDR2 is YSYEKL. The chain links TRBV4-1 to TRBJ2-5; TRBD1 agrees at 9 bases. The sequence came from a newborn girl in good health. The specimen sequenced was cord blood. In nucleotides, the CDR3 is TGCGCCAGCAGCCAGGCCAGATTCCGGGACAGGGACAATGAGCAGTACTTC. It yields the protein CASSQARFRDRDNEQYF.